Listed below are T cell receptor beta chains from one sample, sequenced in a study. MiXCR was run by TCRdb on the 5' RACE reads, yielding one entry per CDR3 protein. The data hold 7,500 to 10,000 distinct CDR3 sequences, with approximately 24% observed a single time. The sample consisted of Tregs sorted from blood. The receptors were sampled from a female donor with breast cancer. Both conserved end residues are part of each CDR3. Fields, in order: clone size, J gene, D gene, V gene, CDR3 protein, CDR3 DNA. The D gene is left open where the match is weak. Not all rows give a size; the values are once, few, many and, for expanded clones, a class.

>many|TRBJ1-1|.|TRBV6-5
CASRDGGLTEAFF
TGTGCCAGCCGAGACGGGGGGCTGACTGAAGCTTTCTTT
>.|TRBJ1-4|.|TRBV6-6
CASSPDMGGTNEKLFF
TGTGCCAGCAGTCCTGACATGGGGGGAACTAATGAAAAACTGTTTTTT
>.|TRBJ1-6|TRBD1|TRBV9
CASSLNPGQGNSPLHF
TGTGCCAGCAGCCTCAACCCGGGACAGGGAAATTCACCCCTCCACTTT
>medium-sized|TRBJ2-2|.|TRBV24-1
CATSDNRETGELFF
TGTGCCACCAGTGACAACAGGGAAACCGGGGAGCTGTTTTTT
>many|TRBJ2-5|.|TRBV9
CASSVGGRAGETQYF
TGTGCCAGCAGCGTAGGAGGCAGGGCAGGGGAGACCCAGTACTTC
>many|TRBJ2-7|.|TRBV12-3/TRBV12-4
CASSWTATYEQYF
TGTGCCAGCAGTTGGACAGCTACCTACGAGCAGTACTTC
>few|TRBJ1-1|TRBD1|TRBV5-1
CASRQGNSEAFF
TGCGCCAGCAGACAGGGGAATTCAGAAGCTTTCTTT
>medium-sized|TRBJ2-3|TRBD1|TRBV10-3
CAIRPGQGATDTQYF
TGTGCCATCAGACCTGGACAGGGGGCAACAGATACGCAGTATTTT
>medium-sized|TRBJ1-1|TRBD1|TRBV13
CASSYPSRGPEAFF
TGTGCCAGCAGCTACCCTTCCAGGGGGCCTGAAGCTTTCTTT
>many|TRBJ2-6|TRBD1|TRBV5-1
CASSLGPGGGSGANVLTF
TGCGCCAGCAGCTTGGGCCCAGGGGGCGGGTCTGGGGCCAACGTCCTGACTTTC
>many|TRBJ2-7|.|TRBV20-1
CSASGLGEQYF
TGCAGTGCTAGTGGCCTCGGCGAGCAGTACTTC
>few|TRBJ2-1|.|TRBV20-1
CSASNSRGYNEQFF
TGCAGTGCCAGTAACTCACGGGGCTACAATGAGCAGTTCTTC
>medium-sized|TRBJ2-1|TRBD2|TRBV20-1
CSARDLGLAGGGNFSDEQFF
TGCAGTGCTAGAGATCTGGGACTAGCGGGAGGGGGAAACTTTAGCGATGAGCAGTTCTTC
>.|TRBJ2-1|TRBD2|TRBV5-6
CASRTGLASNEQFF
TGTGCCAGCAGGACGGGACTAGCTTCCAATGAGCAGTTCTTC
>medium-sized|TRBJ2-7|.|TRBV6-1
CASSRDGSYEQYF
TGTGCCAGCAGCCGGGACGGCTCCTACGAGCAGTACTTC
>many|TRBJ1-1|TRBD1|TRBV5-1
CASSVTGGLTEAFF
TGCGCCAGCAGCGTAACAGGGGGGCTCACTGAAGCTTTCTTT
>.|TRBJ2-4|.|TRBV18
CASQKAKNIQYF
TGTGCCAGCCAGAAAGCCAAAAACATTCAGTACTTC
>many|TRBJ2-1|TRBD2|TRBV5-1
CASSLSGRHYNEQFF
TGCGCCAGCAGCCTCAGCGGGAGGCACTACAATGAGCAGTTCTTC
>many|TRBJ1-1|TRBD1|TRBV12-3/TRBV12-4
CASSLGDRGTSTEAFF
TGTGCCAGCAGTTTAGGGGACAGGGGCACGAGCACTGAAGCTTTCTTT
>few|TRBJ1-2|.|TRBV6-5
CASTPGMLQGYTF
TGTGCCAGCACCCCCGGGATGCTCCAGGGCTACACCTTC
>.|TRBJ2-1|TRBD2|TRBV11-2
CASRSGLAGEAGKNEQFF
TGTGCCAGCAGGTCCGGACTAGCGGGAGAGGCCGGTAAGAATGAGCAGTTCTTC
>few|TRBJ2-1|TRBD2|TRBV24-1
CATSDPRRERNNEQFF
TGTGCCACCAGTGACCCTCGGCGGGAGAGAAACAATGAGCAGTTCTTC
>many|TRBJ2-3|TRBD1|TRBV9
CASSITGQGARNTQYF
TGTGCCAGCAGCATTACGGGACAGGGGGCGCGGAATACGCAGTATTTT
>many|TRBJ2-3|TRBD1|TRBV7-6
CASSIDRASTDTQYF
TGTGCCAGCAGTATAGACAGGGCCAGCACAGATACGCAGTATTTT
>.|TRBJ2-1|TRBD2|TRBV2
CATGTSEVYNEQFF
TGTGCCACTGGGACTAGCGAGGTGTACAATGAGCAGTTCTTC
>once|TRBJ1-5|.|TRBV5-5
CASRLGAPHSNQPQHF
TGCGCCAGCCGCTTGGGGGCCCCCCATAGCAATCAGCCCCAGCATTTT
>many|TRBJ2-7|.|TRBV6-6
CASSHGGVYDEQYF
TGTGCCAGCAGCCACGGAGGCGTGTACGACGAGCAGTACTTC
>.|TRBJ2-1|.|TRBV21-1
CASSKGGGLALYNEQFF
TGTGCCAGCAGCAAAGGGGGGGGACTAGCACTCTACAATGAGCAGTTCTTC
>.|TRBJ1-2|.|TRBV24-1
CATSGGLRGNYGYTF
TGTGCCACCAGTGGTGGCCTGCGAGGAAACTATGGCTACACCTTC
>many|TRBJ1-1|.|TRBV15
CATSRDTRLDTDTEAFF
TGTGCCACCAGCAGAGATACTAGACTGGACACGGACACTGAAGCTTTCTTT
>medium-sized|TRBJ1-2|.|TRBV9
CASSVPGSGGRGYTF
TGTGCCAGCAGCGTTCCTGGGTCGGGGGGCCGAGGCTACACCTTC
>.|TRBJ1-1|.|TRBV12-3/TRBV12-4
CASSPRQGMNTEAFF
TGTGCCAGCAGTCCACGGCAGGGGATGAACACTGAAGCTTTCTTT
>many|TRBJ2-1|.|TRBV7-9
CAGNSAGNVEQFF
TGTGCCGGCAACTCGGCCGGGAATGTTGAGCAGTTCTTC
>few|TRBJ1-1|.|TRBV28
CASSFDGLNTEAFF
TGTGCCAGCAGTTTCGACGGTTTGAACACTGAAGCTTTCTTT
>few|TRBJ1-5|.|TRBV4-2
CASSQAGMNQPQHF
TGTGCCAGCAGCCAAGCGGGAATGAATCAGCCCCAGCATTTT
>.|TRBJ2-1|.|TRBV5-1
CAGSLPSARNEQFF
TGTGCCGGCAGCTTGCCCTCCGCCCGCAATGAGCAGTTCTTC
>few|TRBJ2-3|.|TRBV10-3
CAISDRTLTSTDTQYF
TGTGCCATCAGTGACCGGACACTCACCTCCACAGATACGCAGTATTTT
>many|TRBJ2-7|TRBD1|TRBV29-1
CSVGGAQGDYEQYF
TGCAGCGTTGGGGGGGCACAGGGGGACTACGAGCAGTACTTC
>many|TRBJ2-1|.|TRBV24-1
CAISGTSYNEQFF
TGTGCCATCTCCGGGACTTCCTACAATGAGCAGTTCTTC
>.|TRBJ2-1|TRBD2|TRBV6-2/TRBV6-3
CASSYLGASGLNEQFF
TGTGCCAGCAGTTACCTGGGGGCTAGCGGGCTCAATGAGCAGTTCTTC
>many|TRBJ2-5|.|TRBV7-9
CASSYRTETQYF
TGTGCCAGCAGCTACAGGACTGAGACCCAGTACTTC
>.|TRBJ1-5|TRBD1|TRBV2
CASSEVPTGPWPQHF
TGTGCCAGCAGTGAAGTACCGACAGGGCCATGGCCCCAGCATTTT
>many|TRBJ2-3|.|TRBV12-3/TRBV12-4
CASSLWRTDTQYF
TGTGCCAGCAGTTTGTGGCGCACAGATACGCAGTATTTT
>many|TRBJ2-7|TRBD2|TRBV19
CASSGTGTRGVYEQYF
TGTGCCAGTAGTGGAACCGGGACTAGAGGGGTCTACGAGCAGTACTTC
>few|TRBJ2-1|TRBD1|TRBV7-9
CASSLRQGYNEQFF
TGTGCCAGCAGCTTACGACAGGGGTACAATGAGCAGTTCTTC
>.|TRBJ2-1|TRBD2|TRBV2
CASSEGGTRANEQFF
TGTGCCAGCAGTGAAGGTGGGACTAGAGCCAATGAGCAGTTCTTC
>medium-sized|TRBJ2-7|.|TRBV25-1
CASTEGYEQYF
TGTGCCAGCACTGAAGGCTACGAGCAGTACTTC
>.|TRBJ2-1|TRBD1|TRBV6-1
CASSAGQYSNEQFF
TGTGCCAGCAGTGCGGGACAGTATAGCAATGAGCAGTTCTTC
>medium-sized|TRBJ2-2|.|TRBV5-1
CASSITGELFF
TGCGCCAGCAGCATCACCGGGGAGCTGTTTTTT
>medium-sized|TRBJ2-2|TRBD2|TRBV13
CASSPGTSAYTGELFF
TGTGCCAGCAGCCCGGGGACTAGCGCATACACCGGGGAGCTGTTTTTT
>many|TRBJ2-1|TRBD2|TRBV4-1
CASSQGLAVNNEQFF
TGCGCCAGCAGCCAAGGACTAGCGGTAAACAATGAGCAGTTCTTC
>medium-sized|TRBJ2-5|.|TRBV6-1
CASSLKQRETQYF
TGTGCCAGCAGTCTCAAACAACGAGAGACCCAGTACTTC
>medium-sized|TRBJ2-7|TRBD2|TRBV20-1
CSAIGLAVSYEQYF
TGCAGTGCAATTGGACTAGCCGTCTCCTACGAGCAGTACTTC
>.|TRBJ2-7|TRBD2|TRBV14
CASGQHRTRADEQYF
TGTGCCAGCGGCCAACACCGGACTAGGGCGGACGAGCAGTACTTC